This TCR beta chain was sequenced in a study of graft-versus-host responses after intestinal transplantation. Study as a whole: Recipients had multivisceral, liver-intestinal, or isolated intestinal transplants. Each recipient received anti-thymocyte globulin induction, then tacrolimus and steroids for around 3 years. General observations from the study: Declining HvG levels early post-transplant were linked to peak circulating GvH clone levels.

As regards this clone: The antigen is not known.

Clones were read by immunoSEQ multiplex PCR, and TCRdb kept only the in-frame ones, dropping some. The profile shows about 73,000 clones, around 87% of them singletons. There are 14 residues in the CDR3. Looked up from germline, CDR1 is SGHVS and CDR2 is FNYEAQ. The V and J ends lost 0 bases and 4 bases respectively, with 9 bases between them. The rearrangement joins TRBV7-6 to TRBJ2-5; possible D gene TRBD2, 6 bases. This receptor was obtained from a human donor who was the organ donor for an intestinal transplant. Source: unstimulated CD8+ T cells sorted from spleen or lymph node cells, taken before transplant. The DNA for the CDR3 is TGTGCCAGCAGCTTAGCGGGGGGTGGAGAGACCCAGTACTTC. Its translation is CASSLAGGGETQYF.